The 14 T cell receptor beta chains given below trace back to one sample, sequenced in a study of blood T cell repertoires in COVID-19. Here immunoSEQ multiplex PCR was the method, and the copy in TCRdb shows in-frame clones only, minus some. The table has about 240,000 clones, approximately 85% seen once. The sequencing input was peripheral blood. The origin of the receptors is a woman aged 55-69 years with active or convalescent COVID-19.

This clone was observed at least ten times. The rearrangement uses TRBV19 and TRBJ1-4; no reliable D call. The V end was cut by 8 bases, the J end by 8 bases, with 12 bases between. There are 12 residues in the CDR3. CDR1 is LNHDA, CDR2 SQIVND, per germline (reference sequence). The CDR3 DNA reads as TGTGCCAGTGGCAGAGCGGGGGAAAAACTGTTTTTT. The encoded protein is CASGRAGEKLFF.

This chain uses TRBV19 with TRBJ1-1; no reliable D call. Per the germline V gene, CDR1 is LNHDA and CDR2 is SQIVND (reference sequence). V was pared by 9 bases and J by 4 bases, with 15 bases between. The CDR3 extends over 13 amino acids. CDR3 sequence reads: CASAGAVGTEAFF. CDR3 nucleotides: TGTGCCAGCGCCGGAGCGGTCGGCACTGAAGCTTTCTTT.

The chain links TRBV10-3 to TRBJ1-1; 7 bases map to TRBD1. Per the germline V gene, CDR1 is ENHRY and CDR2 is SYGVKD. The CDR3 sequence is 15 residues long. The V gene end was trimmed by 5 bases and the J gene end by 0 bases; junction bases not matched to a gene: 6. CDR3 sequence: CAISSAGTVNTEAFF. Here the CDR3 DNA reads TGTGCCATCAGTAGCGCCGGGACAGTGAACACTGAAGCTTTCTTT.

This clone was counted a few times. The V gene is TRBV10-3, the J gene TRBJ1-6, with a weak D call TRBD1 (6 bases). V gave up 2 bases and J gave up 7 bases, with 9 bases separating them. The CDR3 extends over 14 amino acids. CDR1 and CDR2 (germline): ENHRY, SYGVKD. This CDR3 is CAISEQGPNSPLHF. DNA for the CDR3: TGTGCCATCAGTGAGCAGGGGCCAAATTCACCCCTCCACTTT.

This chain connects TRBV30 to TRBJ1-1, with D possibly matching TRBD1 (6 bases). Trimming removed 2 bases at V and 0 bases at J, with 13 bases between. The CDR3 is 15 amino acids. The germline V gene has CDR1 GTSNPN and CDR2 SVGIG (reference sequence). CDR3 amino acids: CAWSRGAFMNTEAFF. CDR3 DNA: TGTGCCTGGAGTCGGGGGGCCTTCATGAACACTGAAGCTTTCTTT.

This rearrangement joins TRBV5-1 to TRBJ2-4, with TRBD2 as a possible D gene (5 bases). Trimming removed 4 bases at V and 8 bases at J, with 13 bases between. The CDR3 extends over 13 amino acids. CDR1 is SGHRS, CDR2 YFSETQ, per germline. The CDR3 reads CASSLGLADIQYF. The CDR3 DNA follows: TGCGCCAGCAGCCTGGGCCTAGCAGACATTCAGTACTTC.

This chain uses TRBV27 with TRBJ1-2; D remains ambiguous. Trimming took 0 bases from V and 1 from J, leaving 9 bases between them. CDR3 length: 15 residues. Germline CDR1 reads MNHEY; CDR2 reads SMNVEV (reference sequence). CDR3 amino acids: CASSLSPTRNYGYTF. The CDR3, as DNA: TGTGCCAGCAGTTTATCCCCGACACGTAACTATGGCTACACCTTC.

V usage is TRBV7-2 and J usage is TRBJ2-3, with D maybe TRBD2 (6 bases). The CDR3 totals 16 residues. Trimming took off 5 bases at V and 4 bases at J, with 19 bases between the two ends. The germline gives CDR1 SGHTA, CDR2 FQGNSA. The CDR3 reads CASSPQPGRLSDTQYF. DNA for the CDR3: TGTGCCAGCAGCCCGCAGCCGGGGAGGTTGTCAGATACGCAGTATTTT.

The chain couples TRBV29-1 to TRBJ1-2; unclear D gene. CDR1 and CDR2 (germline): SQVTM, ANQGSEA. The CDR3 consists of 16 residues. V lost 3 bases and J 14 bases, leaving 31 bases between the germline ends. The CDR3 reads CSVDPHAGSRSSPRTF. The CDR3, as DNA: TGCAGCGTTGATCCACATGCCGGAAGCCGTTCTTCTCCGAGGACCTTC.

Turning to this clone: This specimen includes other DNA sequences encoding the same CDR3. The chain recombines TRBV6-6 with TRBJ1-2, with 7 bases matching TRBD1. CDR1 is MNHNY and CDR2 is SVGAGI in the germline V gene (reference sequence). J gave up 3 bases and V 6 bases, and 4 bases lay outside the gene matches. This CDR3 region has 13 residues. CDR3 loop: CASSPTGDYGYTF. CDR3 nucleotide sequence: TGTGCCAGCAGCCCTACAGGGGACTATGGCTACACCTTC.

The chain employs TRBV3-1 (or the pseudogene TRBV3-2) and TRBJ2-3, with 9 bases that match TRBD2. The CDR3 spans 16 residues. Germline V gene sequence: CDR1 LGHDT, CDR2 YNNKEL (reference sequence). V shed 4 bases and J 9 bases; nucleotides not matched to a gene: 14. CDR3 in amino acids: CASSPEGGGAERTQYF. Written as DNA, the CDR3 is TGTGCCAGCAGCCCCGAGGGCGGGGGGGCTGAACGGACGCAGTATTTT.

This sequence joins TRBV18 and TRBJ2-7, with 15 bases that match TRBD2. The CDR3 extends over 17 amino acids. Germline V gives CDR1 KGHSH, CDR2 LQKENI. V was pared by 0 bases and J by 4 bases, with 4 bases of the junction left unmatched. The CDR3 coding sequence is TGTGCCAGCTCACCACCGGGACTAGCGGGGGGTTTGTACGAGCAGTACTTC. Its protein product is CASSPPGLAGGLYEQYF.

The chain couples TRBV2 to TRBJ2-3; tentatively, D is TRBD2 (6 bases). CDR1 is SNHLY and CDR2 is FYNNEI in the germline V gene. The CDR3 has 13 amino acids. Trimming removed 11 bases from V and 11 bases from J, with 23 bases in between. Written as DNA, the CDR3 is TGTGCCGGAGGGCAGGTTAGCCCCCAGGGGCAGTATTTT. Protein: CAGGQVSPQGQYF.

The V call is TRBV2, the J call TRBJ2-6; no clear D. Germline V gene data show CDR1 as SNHLY and CDR2 as FYNNEI. Between the trimmed V and J ends, which lost 6 bases and 0 bases, there was a span of 9 bases. This CDR3 spans 15 amino acids. In DNA form, the CDR3 reads TGTGCCAGCAGGAATAGTAGCTCTGGGGCCAACGTCCTGACTTTC. Translating it yields CASRNSSSGANVLTF.